These 24 T cell receptor beta chains share one sample of origin, sequenced in a study of persistence of HIV-infected CD4 T cells. The immunoSEQ assay was version 4, run in survey mode. The repertoire was sequenced with immunoSEQ multiplex PCR; TCRdb's copy has only in-frame clones and lacks some. Among around 35,000 clones, 80% to 90% were seen once, and the ten largest hold approximately 1.4%. Nonspecific anti-CD3/anti-CD28 bead stimulation represents the broad CD4+ T cell repertoire. Responding CD4+ T cells were sorted by upregulation of both CD40 ligand and CD69. These receptors' targets are unknown. The material was CD4+ T cells sorted from PBMCs after roughly 18-hour stimulation, obtained from a patient who received antiretroviral therapy. These receptors were taken from an adult man with HIV who was CMV-seropositive.

A single count supports this clone. V is TRBV6-6 and J is TRBJ1-1, with a possible D match to TRBD1 (6 bases). The germline V and J ends were trimmed by 6 bases and 1 base, with 18 bases remaining between them. CDR1 MNHNY and CDR2 SVGAGI come from the germline V gene (reference sequence). The CDR3 consists of 16 residues. CDR3 nucleotides: TGTGCCAGCAGCAAGCGGGGCAGGGGAGAGAACACTGAAGCTTTCTTT. This codes for CASSKRGRGENTEAFF.

The CDR3 nucleotides read TGTGCCAGTAGTCCCAGACAGTCCTCAAATACGCAGTATTTT. This sequence encodes CASSPRQSSNTQYF. This chain links TRBV19 with TRBJ2-3; D is perhaps TRBD1 (5 bases). Trimming cost V 5 bases and J 7 bases, with 16 bases left between them. The CDR3 totals 14 residues. CDR1 is LNHDA and CDR2 is SQIVND in the germline V gene (reference sequence).

The chain couples TRBV7-2 to TRBJ2-5; 8 bases are a match to TRBD2. V gave up 4 bases and J gave up 4 bases; unmatched junction bases: 11. From germline, CDR1 is SGHTA and CDR2 FQGNSA. The CDR3 is 16 amino acids. Here the CDR3 reads CASSYRMAGGGETQYF. The CDR3 DNA reads TGTGCCAGCAGCTACCGTATGGCGGGGGGTGGAGAGACCCAGTACTTC.

This chain joins TRBV19 and TRBJ2-4; D may be TRBD1 or TRBD2 (5 bases each). The CDR3 is 14 residues long. V lost 7 bases and J 6 bases, leaving 16 bases between the germline ends. Germline loops: CDR1 LNHDA, CDR2 SQIVND (reference sequence). CDR3 residues: CASTTAGQGNIQYF. The CDR3, as DNA: TGTGCCAGTACTACCGCGGGTCAGGGAAACATTCAGTACTTC.

The rearrangement joins TRBV15 to TRBJ1-2; tentatively, D is TRBD1 (5 bases). V dropped 5 bases and J dropped 8 bases, with 15 bases sitting between them. CDR1 and CDR2 (germline): LNHNV, YYDKDF (reference sequence). CDR3 length equals 13 residues. Here the CDR3 reads CATSQTEGKGYTF. The CDR3 DNA sequence: TGTGCCACCAGCCAAACGGAGGGGAAGGGCTACACCTTC.

The J gene is TRBJ1-1, the V gene TRBV4-1; 7 nucleotides match TRBD1. In germline, CDR1 is MGHRA, CDR2 YSYEKL. V shed 2 bases and J 0 bases; nucleotides not matched to a gene: 12. This CDR3 is 18 amino acids long. The CDR3 sequence: CASSQSKAGGTMNTEAFF. CDR3 DNA: TGCGCCAGCAGCCAATCAAAGGCAGGGGGAACGATGAACACTGAAGCTTTCTTT.

The rearrangement joins TRBV7-2 to TRBJ2-2; tentatively, D is TRBD1 (5 bases). Deletions cut 5 bases from V and 6 bases from J, with 19 bases between. The CDR3 consists of 16 residues. Per the germline V gene, CDR1 is SGHTA and CDR2 is FQGNSA. The CDR3 nucleotides read TGTGCCAGCAGCCAGTCCACCGGAAGGGGATCCGGGGAGCTGTTTTTT. Translated: CASSQSTGRGSGELFF.

The CDR3 reads CASSLAGTSGSYGYTF. In nucleotides, the CDR3 is TGTGCCAGCAGTTTAGCGGGGACCTCGGGGTCCTATGGCTACACCTTC. This sequence joins TRBV28 and TRBJ1-2, with a weak D call TRBD1 (5 bases). The CDR3 sequence is 16 residues long. CDR1 MDHEN and CDR2 SYDVKM come from the germline V gene. Trimming took 2 bases from V and 4 from J, leaving 17 bases between them.

The V gene is TRBV6-2 or TRBV6-3, the J gene TRBJ1-1; unclear D gene. Germline CDR1 MNHEY, CDR2 SVGEGT. Trimming cost V 6 bases and J 5 bases, with 7 bases left between them. CDR3 length equals 11 residues. As DNA, the CDR3 is TGTGCCAGCAGCCGAGGGACTGAAGCTTTCTTT. Protein sequence: CASSRGTEAFF.

V is TRBV4-1 and J is TRBJ2-1; the D is unclear. Germline V gene sequence: CDR1 MGHRA, CDR2 YSYEKL. CDR3 length equals 19 residues. Trimming took 0 bases from V and 0 from J, leaving 18 bases between them. The CDR3 protein is CASSQDRAVRVSSYNEQFF. In DNA form, the CDR3 reads TGCGCCAGCAGCCAAGATAGAGCAGTACGCGTGAGCTCCTACAATGAGCAGTTCTTC.

V is TRBV18 and J is TRBJ1-5; D is unclear. The V end lost 2 bases, the J end lost 2 bases, and 7 bases lay between the germline ends. Looked up from germline, CDR1 is KGHSH and CDR2 is LQKENI. This CDR3 comprises 14 residues. CDR3 in amino acids: CASSPGMGNQPQHF. DNA for the CDR3: TGTGCCAGCTCACCAGGGATGGGCAATCAGCCCCAGCATTTT. The variable domain in full, with the rest retrieved from reference TRBV18 and TRBJ1-5, is NAGVMQNPRHLVRRRGQEARLRCSPMKGHSHVYWYRQLPEEGLKFMVYLQKENIIDESGMPKERFSAEFPKEGPSILRIQQVVRGDSAAYFCASSPGMGNQPQHFGDGTRLSIL.

The rearrangement uses TRBV10-2 and TRBJ1-1; D is unresolved. Germline lookup yields CDR1 WSHSY and CDR2 SAAADI. The CDR3 is 14 residues long. Between the trimmed V and J ends, which lost 3 bases and 0 bases, there was a span of 8 bases. CDR3 in DNA: TGCGCCAGCAGTGATAGGCCTATGAACACTGAAGCTTTCTTT. Amino acids: CASSDRPMNTEAFF.

The rearrangement uses TRBV7-8 and TRBJ2-2; D is perhaps TRBD1 or TRBD2 (5 bases each). Trimming cost V 6 bases and J 0 bases, with 8 bases left between them. CDR3 length equals 14 residues. Germline V gives CDR1 SGHVS, CDR2 FQNEAQ. The CDR3 reads CASSRGPNTGELFF. CDR3 nucleotide sequence: TGTGCCAGCAGTAGGGGACCGAACACCGGGGAGCTGTTTTTT. Looking up the rest from reference TRBV7-8 and TRBJ2-2 gives the full variable domain: GAGVSQSPRYKVAKRGQDVALRCDPISGHVSLFWYQQALGQGPEFLTYFQNEAQLDKSGLPSDRFFAERPEGSVSTLKIQRTQQEDSAVYLCASSRGPNTGELFFGEGSRLTVL.

The V call is TRBV10-3, the J call TRBJ2-7; no definite D call. The CDR3 is made up of 13 amino acids. The V end was cut by 3 bases, the J end by 0 bases, with 6 bases between. Germline assignment: CDR1 ENHRY and CDR2 SYGVKD. The DNA of the CDR3 is TGTGCCATCAGTGAATGGGGCTCCTACGAGCAGTACTTC. It is translated as CAISEWGSYEQYF.

The chain joins TRBV11-3 to TRBJ1-5; tentatively, D is TRBD1 (5 bases). This CDR3 has 19 residues. Germline V CDR1 and CDR2: SGHNT, YENEEA. Trimming took 0 bases from V and 5 from J, leaving 23 bases between them. CDR3 loop: CASSLDTPEGREKHQPQHF. The CDR3 DNA sequence: TGTGCCAGCAGCTTAGATACTCCCGAGGGCAGGGAGAAGCATCAGCCCCAGCATTTT. The full variable domain, completed using reference TRBV11-3 and TRBJ1-5, is EAGVVQSPRYKIIEKKQPVAFWCNPISGHNTLYWYLQNLGQGPELLIRYENEEAVDDSQLPKDRFSAERLKGVDSTLKIQPAELGDSAVYLCASSLDTPEGREKHQPQHFGDGTRLSIL.

As to this clone: Other DNA sequences in this specimen translate into the identical CDR3. The chain carries TRBV6-2 or TRBV6-3 and TRBJ2-7, with 7 bases matching TRBD2. From germline, CDR1 is MNHEY and CDR2 SVGEGT. V trimming: 5 bases; J trimming: 4 bases; junction bases outside the gene matches: 2. There are 12 residues in the CDR3. The CDR3 sequence: CASSPRGYEQYF. As DNA, the CDR3 is TGTGCCAGCAGTCCGCGGGGGTACGAGCAGTACTTC.

V and J are TRBV10-3 and TRBJ1-1; D possibly corresponds to TRBD1 (5 bases). Deletions cut 6 bases from V and 1 base from J, with 9 bases between. This CDR3 contains 13 residues. In germline, CDR1 is ENHRY, CDR2 SYGVKD. Written as DNA, the CDR3 is TGTGCCATCAGGAGCAGGGAGAACACTGAAGCTTTCTTT. This translates into CAIRSRENTEAFF.

V gene TRBV7-9 combines with J gene TRBJ2-1; D may be TRBD1 or TRBD2 (5 bases each). V dropped 4 bases and J dropped 10 bases, with 11 bases sitting between them. This CDR3 is 12 amino acids long. Per the germline V gene, CDR1 is SEHNR and CDR2 is FQNEAQ (reference sequence). The CDR3 DNA sequence: TGTGCCAGCAGCTGGGGGTTGGCGGAGCAGTTCTTC. This encodes CASSWGLAEQFF.

The rearrangement uses TRBV2 and TRBJ2-6; D may be TRBD2 (6 bases). This CDR3 spans 16 amino acids. Germline CDR1 SNHLY, CDR2 FYNNEI. Trimming left V 8 bases short and J 1 base short, with 15 bases between. The CDR3 coding sequence is TGTGCCAGCCGGAGGGGAAAAGTGTCTGGGGCCAACGTCCTGACTTTC. Translated: CASRRGKVSGANVLTF.

The chain carries TRBV27 and TRBJ1-3, with 9 positions matching TRBD1. J was trimmed by 0 bases and V by 5 bases; bases with no gene match: 2. This CDR3 spans 15 amino acids. Germline loops: CDR1 MNHEY, CDR2 SMNVEV (reference sequence). CDR3 loop: CASSMTGGSGNTIYF. As DNA, the CDR3 is TGTGCCAGCAGTATGACAGGGGGCTCTGGAAACACCATATATTTT.

V is TRBV4-1 and J is TRBJ1-1, with D hard to call. The ends were cut back, 0 bases at V and 5 bases at J, with 10 bases in the middle. The CDR3 covers 14 residues. Looked up from germline, CDR1 is MGHRA and CDR2 is YSYEKL. CDR3 protein: CASSQEWGETEAFF. CDR3 in DNA: TGCGCCAGCAGCCAAGAGTGGGGAGAGACTGAAGCTTTCTTT.

The chain combines TRBV2 with TRBJ1-2, with D possibly TRBD1 on 6 matching bases. CDR3 length: 13 residues. Germline V gene sequence: CDR1 SNHLY, CDR2 FYNNEI. V gave up 6 bases and J gave up 6 bases, with 14 bases separating them. CDR3 region: CASRPGGAHGYTF. Written as DNA, the CDR3 is TGTGCCAGCAGGCCCGGGGGGGCCCATGGCTACACCTTC.

This chain connects TRBV6-1 to TRBJ1-5; TRBD1 aligns across 8 bases. CDR1 and CDR2 (germline): MNHNS, SASEGT. The CDR3 is 17 residues long. Losses at the gene ends were 3 bases for V and 6 bases for J; bases not matched to a gene: 13. The DNA of the CDR3 is TGTGCCAGCAGTGAGAGGTGGGACAGGTACGGATTTCAGCCCCAGCATTTT. Encoded protein: CASSERWDRYGFQPQHF.

The chain is built from TRBV5-8 and TRBJ2-1; D possibly uses TRBD1 or TRBD2 (5 bases each). The CDR3 extends over 17 amino acids. From germline, CDR1 is SGHTS and CDR2 YDEGEE. Deletions cut 5 bases from V and 0 bases from J, with 18 bases between. DNA for the CDR3: TGTGCCAGCAGGCCCACCGGGACGGTTAGCTCCTACAATGAGCAGTTCTTC. Protein sequence: CASRPTGTVSSYNEQFF.